The following is a TCR beta chain sequence with its context. This clonotype has a handful of counts. Its target antigen remains unknown. The record has no base qualities; no much larger clone is one base away. Receptors were amplified or captured by 5' RACE. The sequencer was an Illumina HiSeq 2000. A universal primer binding site was introduced by template switching, and a unique molecular identifier was present in the final cDNA, enabling accurate counting of TCR cDNA molecules. Specific primers in the conserved constant-segment region were used to synthesize first-strand cDNA for TCR alpha and beta chains. To control for contamination, every cDNA library carried two barcodes: a SMART-Mk sample barcode plus Illumina barcodes. TruSeq adapter sequences, together with Illumina sample barcodes, were added in two successive PCR steps. The Illumina HiSeq platform was used with custom primers to sequence TCR alpha and beta cDNA libraries. In the source study's methods: Unique molecular identifiers were extracted from raw reads with MiGEC, and CDR3 positions were determined with MiXCR. Recombination models were inferred per individual with the repgenHMM and IGoR tools using an EM algorithm. Shared clonotype analysis was performed with the tcR package in R, normalizing sharing by the product of cloneset sizes. To study raw recombination without the effects of thymic and clonal selection, out-of-frame nonproductive sequences were analyzed. The raw public reads went through TCRdb reprocessing: fastp at Q25, MiXCR clone calling, in-frame beta chains kept. Each CDR3 protein appears once, grouped with its most common genes and DNA. The V and J calls reflect TCRdb's pipeline rather than the authors' work. A total of around 370,000 distinct CDR3 sequences appear in this sample, approximately 10% of them only once. Together, the top ten hold more than 8% of the sample.

This record comes from a study of identical twins (dated by TCRdb to 2016 to 2017). With regard to the full study: To test whether fetal clonotypes persist, this study deep-sequenced TCR alpha and beta repertoires from monozygotic twins, from unrelated adults of various ages, and from cord blood. To rule out contamination, replicate twin experiments were performed at different times with different library preparation protocols. What the authors observed across the whole study: Compared with coincidental sharing between unrelated individuals, out-of-frame TCR alpha sequences shared between twins had an excess of sequences with low generation probability. A weaker excess of twin sharing was found in beta out-of-frame sequences because the signal-to-noise ratio was lowered by fewer shared sequences. Fewer insertions were carried by abundant cord blood beta clonotypes; a weaker similar trend was observed in young adult naive repertoires, while no such trend was observed in memory repertoires. Zero-insertion analyses could be partly confounded by invariant T cells such as MAIT and iNKT, although diverse VJ usage argued against such confounding for most clonotypes. Because the same donors could not be followed over many years, conclusions were based on cross-sectional statistical analysis. In monozygotic twins, recombination models systematically underestimated out-of-frame TCR alpha sharing, but the models matched the sharing seen between unrelated individuals.

All donors were healthy Caucasians. Three unrelated non-twin adults were also sequenced: a male aged 18 to 30, a male aged 50 to 60 and a female aged 50 to 60. Using Miltenyi CD45RO+ enrichment and human naive T-cell isolation kits, memory (CD45RO+) and naive T cells were isolated from PBMC. The CDR1 and CDR2 encoded by the germline V gene (reference sequence) are SEHNR and FQNEAQ. The CDR3 runs 15 amino acids, cysteine and phenylalanine included. Kept here is only the CDR3 DNA, which spans 45 bases and is read in frame from base 1. V gives up 5 bases and J gives up 6 bases, and the segment between their germline ends measures 16 bases.

The chain was built from TRBV7-9 and TRBJ1-4; 5 matching bases give a weak D call of TRBD1. Material: naive T cells sorted from blood. Interpreted using the paper, the cell subset or site label stands for: cells isolated with a human naive T-cell isolation kit. The source is a woman aged 50 to 60 in good health. At the DNA level, the sequence is TGTGCCAGCAGCCCACATGACCCGGGGCATGAAAAACTGTTTTTT. Its product reads: CASSPHDPGHEKLFF.